The following is a TCR beta chain sequence with its context. Its antigen is currently unknown. The entry originates in a study of Graves' ophthalmopathy and Graves' hyperthyroidism. Findings and limits, study-wide: This model predicted ophthalmopathy progression (sensitivity around 71%, specificity 72% to 85%).

Trimming took 2 bases from V and 3 from J, leaving 20 bases between them. Germline V lookup: CDR1 MNHEY, CDR2 SVGEGT. CDR3 length equals 17 residues. The authors defined stable hyperthyroidism as no ophthalmopathy within 18 months of follow-up. From RNA, the CDR3 regions of TCR beta chains were amplified and sequenced. First-round RT-PCR relied on HTBI primers, and a second-round multiplex PCR came next. TCRdb passed the multiplex PCR reads through MiXCR, listing each CDR3 protein once. The sample comprises 620,000 or so distinct CDR3 sequences, 22% of which are singletons, and more than 5.5% rests with the top ten.

The TCR sequence derives from a woman between 18 and 29 years old with stable Graves' hyperthyroidism. Some clones in this sample may be carry-over from other donors' samples. The genes are TRBV6-2 or TRBV6-3 and TRBJ2-7; TRBD1 or TRBD2 may be the D gene (5 bases each). The source material was peripheral blood. The CDR3 here is CASSYIQGPPNLYEQYF. As DNA, the CDR3 is TGTGCCAGCAGTTACATCCAGGGACCGCCAAACCTCTACGAGCAGTACTTC.